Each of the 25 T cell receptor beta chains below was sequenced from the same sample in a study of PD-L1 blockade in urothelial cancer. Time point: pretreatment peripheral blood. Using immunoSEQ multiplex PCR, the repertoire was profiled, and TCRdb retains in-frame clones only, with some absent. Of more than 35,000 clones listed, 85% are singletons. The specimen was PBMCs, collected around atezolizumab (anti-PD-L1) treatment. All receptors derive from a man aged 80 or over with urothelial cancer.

The DNA for the CDR3 is TGTGCCAGCAGCGCCAGGGGGCAAAGCTACGAGCAGTACTTC. Translation: CASSARGQSYEQYF. The chain recombines TRBV2 with TRBJ2-7; 8 nucleotides agree with TRBD1. The J segment lost 3 bases and the V segment lost 6 bases, leaving 7 bases of the junction unmatched. The length of the CDR3 is 14 residues. Germline assignment: CDR1 SNHLY and CDR2 FYNNEI.

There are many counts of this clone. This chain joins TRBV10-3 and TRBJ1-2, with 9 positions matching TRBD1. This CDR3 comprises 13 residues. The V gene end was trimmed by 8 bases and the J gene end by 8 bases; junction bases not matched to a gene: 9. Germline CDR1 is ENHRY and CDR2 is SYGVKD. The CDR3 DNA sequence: TGTGCCATCGCCGGGACAGGGATTTTCGGCTACACCTTC. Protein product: CAIAGTGIFGYTF.

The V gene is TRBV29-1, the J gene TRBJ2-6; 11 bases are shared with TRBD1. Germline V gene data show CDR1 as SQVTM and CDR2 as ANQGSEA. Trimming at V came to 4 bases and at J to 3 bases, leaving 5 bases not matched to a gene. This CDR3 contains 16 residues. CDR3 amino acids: CSVGTGGAGGANVLTF. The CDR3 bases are TGCAGCGTTGGGACAGGGGGCGCTGGTGGGGCCAACGTCCTGACTTTC.

As DNA, the CDR3 is TGTGCCAGCAGCGTGACGGGGCAAGAGACCCAGTACTTC. Protein product: CASSVTGQETQYF. The J gene is TRBJ2-5, the V gene TRBV9, with D perhaps TRBD2 (5 bases). In germline, CDR1 is SGDLS, CDR2 YYNGEE. V lost 2 bases to trimming and J lost 2 bases, with 7 bases between them. This CDR3 has 13 residues.

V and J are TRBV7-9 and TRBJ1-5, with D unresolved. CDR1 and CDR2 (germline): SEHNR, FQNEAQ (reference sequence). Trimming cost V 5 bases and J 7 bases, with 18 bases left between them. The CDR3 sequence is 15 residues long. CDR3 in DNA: TGTGCCAGCAGCCCGTCCACTCCCGCCCGGCAGCCCCAGCATTTT. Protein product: CASSPSTPARQPQHF.

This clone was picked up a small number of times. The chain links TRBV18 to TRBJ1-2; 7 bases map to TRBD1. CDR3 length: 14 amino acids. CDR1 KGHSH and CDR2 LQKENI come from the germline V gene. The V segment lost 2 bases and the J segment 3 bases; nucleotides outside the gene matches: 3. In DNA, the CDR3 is TGTGCCAGCTCACCAGATCAGGGGGACTATGGCTACACCTTC. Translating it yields CASSPDQGDYGYTF.

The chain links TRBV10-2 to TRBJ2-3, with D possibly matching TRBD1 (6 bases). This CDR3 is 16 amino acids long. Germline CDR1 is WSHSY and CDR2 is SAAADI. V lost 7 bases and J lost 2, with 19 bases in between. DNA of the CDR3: TGCGCCAGCAAGGGGGTAACGGGACGGCTCACAGATACGCAGTATTTT. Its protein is CASKGVTGRLTDTQYF.

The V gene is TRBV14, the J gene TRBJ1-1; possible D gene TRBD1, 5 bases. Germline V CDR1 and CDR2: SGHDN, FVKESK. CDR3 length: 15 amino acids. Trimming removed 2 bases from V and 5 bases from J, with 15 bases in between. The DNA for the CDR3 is TGTGCCAGCAGCCAACGATATGGGGGAGGAACTGAAGCTTTCTTT. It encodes CASSQRYGGGTEAFF. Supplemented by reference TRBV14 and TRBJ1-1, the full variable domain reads EAGVTQFPSHSVIEKGQTVTLRCDPISGHDNLYWYRRVMGKEIKFLLHFVKESKQDESGMPNNRFLAERTGGTYSTLKVQPAELEDSGVYFCASSQRYGGGTEAFFGQGTRLTVV.

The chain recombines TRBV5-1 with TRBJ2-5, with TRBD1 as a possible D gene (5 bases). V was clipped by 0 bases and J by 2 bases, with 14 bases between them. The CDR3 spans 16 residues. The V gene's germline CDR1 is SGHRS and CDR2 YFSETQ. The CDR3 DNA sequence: TGCGCCAGCAGCTTGGTCCTAGACAGAAAGCAAGAGACCCAGTACTTC. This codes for CASSLVLDRKQETQYF.

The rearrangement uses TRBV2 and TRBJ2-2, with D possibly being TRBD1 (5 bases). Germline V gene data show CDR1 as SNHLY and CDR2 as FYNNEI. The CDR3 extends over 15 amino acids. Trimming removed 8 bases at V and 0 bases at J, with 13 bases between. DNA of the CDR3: TGTGCCAGCTCGTGGGGCGGCGCGAACACCGGGGAGCTGTTTTTT. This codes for CASSWGGANTGELFF.

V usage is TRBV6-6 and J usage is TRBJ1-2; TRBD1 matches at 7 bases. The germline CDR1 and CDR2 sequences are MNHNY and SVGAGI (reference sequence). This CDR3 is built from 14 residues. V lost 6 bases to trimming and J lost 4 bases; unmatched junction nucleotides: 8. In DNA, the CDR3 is TGTGCCAGCAGCCCTGCGACAGGGCTCTATGGCTACACCTTC. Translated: CASSPATGLYGYTF.

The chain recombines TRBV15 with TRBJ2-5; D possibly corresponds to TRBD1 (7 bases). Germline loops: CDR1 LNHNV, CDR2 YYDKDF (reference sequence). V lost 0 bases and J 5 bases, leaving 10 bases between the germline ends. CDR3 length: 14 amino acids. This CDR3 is CATSREQGRETQYF. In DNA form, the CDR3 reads TGTGCCACCAGCAGAGAACAGGGGAGGGAGACCCAGTACTTC.

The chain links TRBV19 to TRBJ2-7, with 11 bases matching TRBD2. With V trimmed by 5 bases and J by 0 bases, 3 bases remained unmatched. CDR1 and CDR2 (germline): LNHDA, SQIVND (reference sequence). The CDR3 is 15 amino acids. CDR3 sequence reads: CASSQTSGISYEQYF. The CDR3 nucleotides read TGTGCCAGTAGTCAGACTAGCGGGATCTCCTACGAGCAGTACTTC.

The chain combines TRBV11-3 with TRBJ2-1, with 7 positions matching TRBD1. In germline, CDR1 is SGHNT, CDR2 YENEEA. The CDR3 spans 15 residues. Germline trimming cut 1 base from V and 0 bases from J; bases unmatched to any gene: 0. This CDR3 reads CASSLGTGSYNEQFF. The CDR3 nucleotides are TGTGCCAGCAGCTTAGGGACAGGCTCCTACAATGAGCAGTTCTTC.

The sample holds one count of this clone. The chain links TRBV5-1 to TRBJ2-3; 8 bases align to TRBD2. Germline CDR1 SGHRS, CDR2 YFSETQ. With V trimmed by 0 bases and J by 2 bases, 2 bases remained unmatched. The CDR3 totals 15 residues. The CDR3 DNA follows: TGCGCCAGCAGCTTGGACGGGAGGGACACAGATACGCAGTATTTT. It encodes CASSLDGRDTDTQYF. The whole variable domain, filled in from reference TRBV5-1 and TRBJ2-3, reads KAGVTQTPRYLIKTRGQQVTLSCSPISGHRSVSWYQQTPGQGLQFLFEYFSETQRNKGNFPGRFSGRQFSNSRSEMNVSTLELGDSALYLCASSLDGRDTDTQYFGPGTRLTVL.

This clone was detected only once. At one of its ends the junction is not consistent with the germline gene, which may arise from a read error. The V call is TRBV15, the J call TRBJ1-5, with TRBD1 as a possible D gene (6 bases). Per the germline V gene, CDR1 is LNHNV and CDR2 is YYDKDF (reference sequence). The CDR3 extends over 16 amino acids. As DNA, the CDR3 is TGTGCCACCAGCAGAGTTACAGGGAAGAGCAGTCAGCCCCAGCATTTT. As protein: CATSRVTGKSSQPQHF.

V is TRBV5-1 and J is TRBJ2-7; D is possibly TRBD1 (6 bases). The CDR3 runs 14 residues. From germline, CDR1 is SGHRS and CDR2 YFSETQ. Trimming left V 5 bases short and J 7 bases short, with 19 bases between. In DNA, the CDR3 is TGCGCCAGCAGAGGGGGTAGTGATTCGGGGGAGCAGTACTTC. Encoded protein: CASRGGSDSGEQYF.

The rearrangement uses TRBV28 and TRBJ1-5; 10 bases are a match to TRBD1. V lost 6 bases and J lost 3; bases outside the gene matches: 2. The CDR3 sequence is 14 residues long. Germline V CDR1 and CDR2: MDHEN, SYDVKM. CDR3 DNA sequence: TGTGCCAGCAGAGACAGGGGGCCCAATCAGCCCCAGCATTTT. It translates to CASRDRGPNQPQHF.

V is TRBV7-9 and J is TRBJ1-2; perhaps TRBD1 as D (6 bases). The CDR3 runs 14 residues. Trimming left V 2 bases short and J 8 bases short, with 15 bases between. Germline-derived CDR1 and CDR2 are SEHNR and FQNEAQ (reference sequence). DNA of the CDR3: TGTGCCAGCAGCTTAACACAGGGCCAGGAGGGCTACACCTTC. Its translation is CASSLTQGQEGYTF.

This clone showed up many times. CDR3 protein: CASSEGRGSNQPQHF. CDR3 DNA sequence: TGTGCCAGCAGTGAAGGAAGGGGAAGCAATCAGCCCCAGCATTTT. The V gene is TRBV6-1, the J gene TRBJ1-5, with TRBD1 as a possible D gene (5 bases). V lost 1 base and J 1 base, leaving 8 bases between the germline ends. The CDR3 consists of 15 residues. CDR1 is MNHNS and CDR2 is SASEGT in the germline V gene.

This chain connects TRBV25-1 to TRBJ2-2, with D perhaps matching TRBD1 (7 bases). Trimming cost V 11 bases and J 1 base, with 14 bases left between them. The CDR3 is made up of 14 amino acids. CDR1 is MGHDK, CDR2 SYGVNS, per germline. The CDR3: CAGGDSRNTGELFF. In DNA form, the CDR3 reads TGTGCCGGAGGGGACAGTCGGAACACCGGGGAGCTGTTTTTT.

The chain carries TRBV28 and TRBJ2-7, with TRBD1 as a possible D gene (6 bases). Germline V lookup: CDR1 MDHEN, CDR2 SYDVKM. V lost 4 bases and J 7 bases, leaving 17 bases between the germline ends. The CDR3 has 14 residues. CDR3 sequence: CASSSITGSPEQYF. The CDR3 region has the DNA TGTGCCAGCAGTTCGATCACAGGGAGCCCTGAGCAGTACTTC.

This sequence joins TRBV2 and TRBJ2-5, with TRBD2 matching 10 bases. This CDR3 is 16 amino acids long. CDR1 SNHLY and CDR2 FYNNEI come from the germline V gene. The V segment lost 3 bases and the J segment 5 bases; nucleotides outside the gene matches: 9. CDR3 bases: TGTGCCAGCAGTGACGGGCTAGCGGGAGTATGGGAGACCCAGTACTTC. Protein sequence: CASSDGLAGVWETQYF.

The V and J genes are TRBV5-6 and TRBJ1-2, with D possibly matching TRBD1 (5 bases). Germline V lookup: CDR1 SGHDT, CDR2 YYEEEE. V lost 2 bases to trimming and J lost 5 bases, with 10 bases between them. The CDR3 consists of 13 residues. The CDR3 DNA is TGTGCCAGCAGCTTAGGGACTGCATATGGCTACACCTTC. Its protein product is CASSLGTAYGYTF.

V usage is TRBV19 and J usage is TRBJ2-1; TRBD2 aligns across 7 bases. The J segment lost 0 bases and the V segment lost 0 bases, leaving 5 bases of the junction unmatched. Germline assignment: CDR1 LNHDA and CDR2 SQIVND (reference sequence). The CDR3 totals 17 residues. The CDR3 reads CASSIDLTSVSYNEQFF. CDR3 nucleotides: TGTGCCAGTAGTATAGATCTTACTAGCGTCTCCTACAATGAGCAGTTCTTC.